One and the same sample provided the 2 T cell receptor beta chains below, sequenced in a study of T cells of healthy individuals. TCRdb re-called the 5' RACE reads through MiXCR, storing one row per CDR3 protein. The sample has around 80,000 distinct CDR3 sequences, roughly 5% seen once. These receptors all come from a female donor in good health.

This clonotype turned up a few times. The rearrangement links TRBV5-1 to TRBJ2-4; 7 nucleotides agree with TRBD1. V lost 4 bases, J lost 2 bases, and 9 bases stayed unmatched. This CDR3 region has 16 residues. From germline, CDR1 is SGHRS and CDR2 YFSETQ. CDR3 nucleotides: TGCGCCAGCAGCCCGACGACAGGGATGACCAAAAACATTCAGTACTTC. Its protein product is CASSPTTGMTKNIQYF.

This clonotype was observed a handful of times. This rearrangement joins TRBV28 to TRBJ2-4; D call uncertain. Trimming removed 2 bases at V and 0 bases at J, with 8 bases between. The length of the CDR3 is 15 residues. The V gene's germline CDR1 is MDHEN and CDR2 SYDVKM. For the CDR3, the DNA is TGTGCCAGCAGTTTAGAAAGACTAGCCAAAAACATTCAGTACTTC. Translation gives CASSLERLAKNIQYF.